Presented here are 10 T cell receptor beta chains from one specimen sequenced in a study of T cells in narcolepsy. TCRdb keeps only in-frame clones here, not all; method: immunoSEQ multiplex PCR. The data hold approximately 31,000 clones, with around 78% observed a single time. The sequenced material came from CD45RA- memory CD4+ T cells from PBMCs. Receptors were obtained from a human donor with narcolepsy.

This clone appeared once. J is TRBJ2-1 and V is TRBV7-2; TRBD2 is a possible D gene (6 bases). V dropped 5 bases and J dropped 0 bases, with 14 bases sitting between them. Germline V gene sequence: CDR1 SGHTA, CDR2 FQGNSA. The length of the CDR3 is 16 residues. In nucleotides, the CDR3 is TGTGCCAGCAGCCCACCGGGACTCCCCTCCTACAATGAGCAGTTCTTC. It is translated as CASSPPGLPSYNEQFF.

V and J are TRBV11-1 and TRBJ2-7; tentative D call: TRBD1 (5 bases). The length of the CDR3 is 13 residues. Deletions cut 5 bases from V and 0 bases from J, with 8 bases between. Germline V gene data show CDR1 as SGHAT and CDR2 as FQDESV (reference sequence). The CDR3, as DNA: TGTGCCAGCAGCCCCAGGGTCTCCTACGAGCAGTACTTC. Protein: CASSPRVSYEQYF.

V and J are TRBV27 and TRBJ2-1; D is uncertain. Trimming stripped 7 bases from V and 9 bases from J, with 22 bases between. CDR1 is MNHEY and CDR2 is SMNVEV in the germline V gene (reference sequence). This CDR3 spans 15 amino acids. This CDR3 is CASTPSPTGWTEQFF. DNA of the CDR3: TGTGCCAGCACCCCGTCACCGACCGGGTGGACTGAGCAGTTCTTC.

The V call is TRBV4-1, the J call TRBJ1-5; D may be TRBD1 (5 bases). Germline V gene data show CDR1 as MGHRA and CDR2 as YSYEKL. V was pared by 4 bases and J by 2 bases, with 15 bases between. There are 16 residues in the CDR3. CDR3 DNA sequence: TGCGCCAGCAGCCTAACGACGGGGGGTGGCAATCAGCCCCAGCATTTT. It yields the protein CASSLTTGGGNQPQHF.

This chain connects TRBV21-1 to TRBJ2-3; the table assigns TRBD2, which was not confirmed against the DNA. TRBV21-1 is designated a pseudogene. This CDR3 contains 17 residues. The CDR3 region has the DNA TGTGCCAGCAGCGCACCTGAGCCAGTAGCGAGAACAGATACGCAGTATTTT. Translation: CASSAPEPVARTDTQYF.

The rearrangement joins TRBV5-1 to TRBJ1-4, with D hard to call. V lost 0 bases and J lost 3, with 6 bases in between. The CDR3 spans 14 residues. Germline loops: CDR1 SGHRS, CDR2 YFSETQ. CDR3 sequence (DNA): TGCGCCAGCAGCTTGGGGGTTGCTAATGAAAAACTGTTTTTT. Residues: CASSLGVANEKLFF.

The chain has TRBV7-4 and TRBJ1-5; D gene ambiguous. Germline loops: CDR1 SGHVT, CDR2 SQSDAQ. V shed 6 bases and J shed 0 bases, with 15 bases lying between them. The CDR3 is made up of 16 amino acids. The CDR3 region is CASRIDLTHSNQPQHF. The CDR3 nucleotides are TGTGCCAGCAGGATCGACCTAACCCATAGCAATCAGCCCCAGCATTTT. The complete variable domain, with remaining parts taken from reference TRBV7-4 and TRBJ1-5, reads GAGVSQSPRYKVAKRGRDVALRCDSISGHVTLYWYRQTLGQGSEVLTYSQSDAQRDKSGRPSGRFSAERPERSVSTLKIQRTEQGDSAVYLCASRIDLTHSNQPQHFGDGTRLSIL.

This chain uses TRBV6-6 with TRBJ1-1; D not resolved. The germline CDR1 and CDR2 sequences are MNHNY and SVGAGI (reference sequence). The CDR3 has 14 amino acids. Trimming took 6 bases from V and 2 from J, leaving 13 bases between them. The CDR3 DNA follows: TGTGCCAGCAGGCCTCATATAACAAACACTGAAGCTTTCTTT. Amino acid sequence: CASRPHITNTEAFF.

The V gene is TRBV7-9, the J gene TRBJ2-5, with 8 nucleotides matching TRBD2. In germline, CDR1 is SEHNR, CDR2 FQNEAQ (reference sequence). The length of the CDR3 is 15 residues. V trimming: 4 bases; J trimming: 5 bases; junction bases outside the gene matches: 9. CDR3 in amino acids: CASSSRRGGRETQYF. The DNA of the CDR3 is TGTGCCAGCAGCTCACGCCGGGGGGGTAGGGAGACCCAGTACTTC. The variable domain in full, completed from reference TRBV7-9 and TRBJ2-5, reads DTGVSQNPRHKITKRGQNVTFRCDPISEHNRLYWYRQTLGQGPEFLTYFQNEAQLEKSRLLSDRFSAERPKGSFSTLEIQRTEQGDSAMYLCASSSRRGGRETQYFGPGTRLLVL.

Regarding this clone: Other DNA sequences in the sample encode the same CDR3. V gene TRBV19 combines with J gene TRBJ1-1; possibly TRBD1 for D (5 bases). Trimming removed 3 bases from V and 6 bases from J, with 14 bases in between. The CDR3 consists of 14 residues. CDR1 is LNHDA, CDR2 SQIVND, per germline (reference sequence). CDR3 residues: CASSIGLGGAEAFF. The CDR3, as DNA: TGTGCCAGTAGTATCGGTCTGGGGGGGGCTGAAGCTTTCTTT.